This TCR beta chain appears in the sequencing data of a study of cytomegalovirus exposure and HLA in healthy donors. General study findings and limits: Sequences of the TCR beta chain were said to predict the HLA-A and HLA-B alleles of most subjects accurately. Across donors, sequencing depth was assumed by presence/absence analyses to be roughly uniform.

CDR3 size: 16 residues. As regards this clone: As yet, its antigen is unknown.

PCR employed 60 Vbeta and 13 Jbeta primers. Profiled with immunoSEQ multiplex PCR; TCRdb holds only in-frame clones, not every one. Seen here are some 67,000 clones, around 89% observed once, and the top ten hold 9% to 13%. This sequence joins TRBV21-1 and TRBJ2-3; the table's D call of TRBD1 was not tested on the DNA. TRBV21-1 is given as a pseudogene. The clonotype originates from a woman in her twenties or thirties in good health and CMV-seropositive. The sequencing sample was made of PBMCs. The CDR3 sequence: CASSKLRTGATDTQYF. CDR3 sequence (DNA): TGTGCCAGCAGCAAACTGCGGACAGGGGCCACAGATACGCAGTATTTT.